The 30 T cell receptor beta chains reported below all come from one sample, sequenced in a study of T-cell reconstitution after alpha-beta-depleted transplantation in children (dated by TCRdb to 2016 to 2017). The label giving this sample's treatment or condition can be read as: allogeneic hematopoietic cell transplantation with graft depleted of TCRalphabeta T cells and CD19 B cells. Library creation used PCR. Sequencing was performed on an Illumina HiSeq 2500. Molecular barcoding was employed in the preparation of TCR libraries, with unique molecular identifiers being used to normalize TCRbeta repertoire quantification. The public reads were run again by TCRdb, first through fastp at Q25 and then through MiXCR, and only productive beta chains were kept. Rows with one shared CDR3 protein collapse into an entry with the most common genes and DNA. In all, the sample holds about 980,000 distinct CDR3 sequences, and around 30% of those were seen once. Roughly 28% of the sample lies in the top ten.

The specimen was PBMCs, mostly from graft donor cells, collected 360 days after TCRalphabeta/CD19-depleted stem cell transplant. These receptors were obtained from a boy younger than two who had a stem cell transplant for SCID, so the T cells may come from the graft donor.

In this sample, this clonotype turned up once. The chain uses TRBV6-5 and TRBJ2-7; D gene ambiguous. The CDR3 is made up of 15 amino acids. Trimming left V 3 bases short and J 1 base short, with 13 bases between. Germline values: CDR1 MNHEY, CDR2 SVGAGI. In DNA form, the CDR3 reads TGTGCCAGCAGTTATCAAGGCTCCCCGTCCTACGAGCAGTACTTC. This gives the protein CASSYQGSPSYEQYF.

This rearrangement joins TRBV20-1 to TRBJ2-3; D unresolved. The ends were cut back, 5 bases at V and 6 bases at J, with 12 bases in the middle. Germline values: CDR1 DFQATT, CDR2 SNEGSKA (reference sequence). The CDR3 spans 12 residues. The CDR3 DNA reads as TGCAGTGCTCCCTCTTCACGGGATACGCAGTATTTT. Protein sequence: CSAPSSRDTQYF.

This clonotype was seen ten or more times. The chain recombines TRBV29-1 with TRBJ2-1; the match to TRBD2 covers 7 bases. Germline trimming cut 3 bases from V and 4 bases from J; bases unmatched to any gene: 6. CDR3 length: 14 residues. Per germline, CDR1 SQVTM and CDR2 ANQGSEA. The CDR3 DNA reads as TGCAGCGTTGACCCTAGCGGTGTTTACAATGAGCAGTTCTTC. Its protein product is CSVDPSGVYNEQFF.

The chain carries TRBV4-1 and TRBJ1-6; D is perhaps TRBD1 (5 bases). V was trimmed by 8 bases and J by 7 bases, leaving 15 bases between them. Germline CDR1 is MGHRA and CDR2 is YSYEKL. This CDR3 region has 14 residues. The CDR3 nucleotides read TGCGCCAGCCGCACAGGAAGGGAGAATTCACCCCTCCACTTT. Translating gives CASRTGRENSPLHF.

DNA of the CDR3: TGTGCCAGCAGCTGGGACCTTTCTAGGGGCTACACCTTC. Its translation is CASSWDLSRGYTF. The chain is built from TRBV5-5 and TRBJ1-2; TRBD1 is a possible D gene (5 bases). CDR3 length: 13 amino acids. From germline, CDR1 is SGHKS and CDR2 YYEKEE (reference sequence). Trimming removed 3 bases from V and 8 bases from J, with 14 bases in between.

This clonotype was seen a handful of times. The chain is built from TRBV4-1 and TRBJ1-5; 7 bases match TRBD1. The length of the CDR3 is 15 residues. CDR1 MGHRA and CDR2 YSYEKL come from the germline V gene. With 0 bases clipped from V and 9 bases from J, the junction kept 8 bases outside the gene matches. CDR3 bases: TGCGCCAGCAGCCAAGATCGACAGGGAGGATGGCCCCAGCATTTT. Its translation: CASSQDRQGGWPQHF.

A few counts support this clonotype. CDR3 sequence (DNA): TGTGCCACCAGCACAGGGACAGGGGAGACCGGGGAGCTGTTTTTT. It is translated as CATSTGTGETGELFF. This rearrangement joins TRBV15 to TRBJ2-2, with 10 bases lining up with TRBD1. This CDR3 has 15 amino acids. V dropped 4 bases and J dropped 5; count of bases not matched to a gene: 4. The germline V gene has CDR1 LNHNV and CDR2 YYDKDF (reference sequence).

There are a few counts of this clonotype. The chain combines TRBV6-1 with TRBJ2-6; D call uncertain. The CDR3 runs to 14 residues. Germline values: CDR1 MNHNS, CDR2 SASEGT. V lost 7 bases and J 0 bases, leaving 7 bases between the germline ends. The CDR3 loop is CASTRNSGANVLTF. The CDR3 DNA follows: TGTGCCAGCACTCGGAACTCTGGGGCCAACGTCCTGACTTTC.

The V and J genes are TRBV15 and TRBJ2-5; D remains ambiguous. Trimming stripped 4 bases from V and 7 bases from J, with 16 bases between. This CDR3 spans 14 amino acids. Germline V lookup: CDR1 LNHNV, CDR2 YYDKDF (reference sequence). Written as DNA, the CDR3 is TGTGCCACCAGCATCAAGTTTTCCGGACGGACCCAGTACTTC. Residues: CATSIKFSGRTQYF.

This clonotype was counted once. The rearrangement uses TRBV20-1 and TRBJ2-2; TRBD2 might be the D (5 bases). CDR1 and CDR2 (germline): DFQATT, SNEGSKA (reference sequence). The CDR3 loop spans 12 amino acids. Trimming cost V 3 bases and J 10 bases, with 12 bases left between them. This CDR3 reads CSARSSTEELFF. CDR3 DNA sequence: TGCAGTGCTAGGTCTAGCACGGAGGAGCTGTTTTTT.

This clonotype was detected ten times or more. V and J are TRBV5-1 and TRBJ2-7; tentatively, D is TRBD1 (5 bases). This CDR3 has 13 amino acids. With 0 bases removed from V and 3 bases from J, the gap between germline ends came to 7 bases. Germline CDR1 is SGHRS and CDR2 is YFSETQ. The CDR3 DNA reads TGCGCCAGCAGCTTGGAGGGGTACTACGAGCAGTACTTC. Amino acids: CASSLEGYYEQYF. Drawing the rest from reference TRBV5-1 and TRBJ2-7, the complete variable domain is KAGVTQTPRYLIKTRGQQVTLSCSPISGHRSVSWYQQTPGQGLQFLFEYFSETQRNKGNFPGRFSGRQFSNSRSEMNVSTLELGDSALYLCASSLEGYYEQYFGPGTRLTVT.

V and J are TRBV20-1 and TRBJ2-5, with 8 bases identical to TRBD1. V was clipped by 6 bases and J by 4 bases; unmatched bases: 7. CDR1 and CDR2 from the germline V gene are DFQATT and SNEGSKA (reference sequence). The CDR3 runs 13 residues. The CDR3, as DNA: TGCAGTGCCCCGACCCAGGGGGCAGAGACCCAGTACTTC. This codes for CSAPTQGAETQYF.

This chain connects TRBV12-3 or TRBV12-4 to TRBJ2-5; 8 nucleotides line up with TRBD2. There are 15 residues in the CDR3. Trimming cost V 6 bases and J 5 bases; bases outside gene matches: 11. The chain's CDR3 is CASRGRLAGLETQYF. CDR3 sequence (DNA): TGTGCCAGCAGGGGGAGGTTAGCGGGGCTGGAGACCCAGTACTTC.

This clonotype was counted at least ten times. V gene TRBV20-1 combines with J gene TRBJ2-3; D gene unclear. This CDR3 comprises 10 residues. Germline V CDR1 and CDR2: DFQATT, SNEGSKA (reference sequence). V was pared by 3 bases and J by 2 bases, with 0 bases between. The CDR3, as DNA: TGCAGTGCTAGCACAGATACGCAGTATTTT. Its translation: CSASTDTQYF.

This clonotype appeared a few times. CDR3 loop: CASSQDGEYIQYF. CDR3 nucleotide sequence: TGCGCCAGCAGCCAAGATGGGGAATACATTCAGTACTTC. The J gene is TRBJ2-4, the V gene TRBV4-1, with D unclear. Trimming cost V 0 bases and J 8 bases, with 8 bases left between them. CDR1 is MGHRA and CDR2 is YSYEKL in the germline V gene. The CDR3 runs to 13 residues.

This clonotype was seen a few times. V is TRBV27 and J is TRBJ2-7; 7 bases map to TRBD1. The trim removed 5 bases at V and 3 bases at J, leaving 10 bases unmatched. The CDR3 has 15 amino acids. Germline V CDR1 and CDR2: MNHEY, SMNVEV (reference sequence). In nucleotides, the CDR3 is TGTGCCAGCAGTCTGGACAGGCTGAAAGGCTACGAGCAGTACTTC. Its protein product is CASSLDRLKGYEQYF.

This clonotype was detected only a few times. The chain employs TRBV20-1 and TRBJ1-2; tentative D call: TRBD1 (6 bases). Germline V gene lookup returns CDR1 DFQATT and CDR2 SNEGSKA (reference sequence). V dropped 5 bases and J dropped 2 bases, with 15 bases sitting between them. The CDR3 is made up of 14 amino acids. CDR3 in amino acids: CSALAARGNYGYTF. The CDR3 DNA sequence: TGCAGTGCTCTAGCTGCCAGGGGCAACTATGGCTACACCTTC.

The chain employs TRBV27 and TRBJ1-1; the D gene is possibly TRBD1 (6 bases). V was shortened by 0 bases and J by 3 bases, with 11 bases between the two germline ends. Germline lookup yields CDR1 MNHEY and CDR2 SMNVEV (reference sequence). The CDR3 is 15 residues long. CDR3 residues: CASSLSWQGYTEAFF. CDR3 nucleotides: TGTGCCAGCAGTTTATCATGGCAGGGGTACACTGAAGCTTTCTTT.

J is TRBJ1-1 and V is TRBV19, with a tentative D call TRBD1 (6 bases). The CDR3 length is 16 residues. Looked up from germline, CDR1 is LNHDA and CDR2 is SQIVND (reference sequence). V was cut by 5 bases and J by 0 bases, with 16 bases left in between. CDR3 sequence: CASSSAGRGMNTEAFF. CDR3 sequence (DNA): TGTGCCAGTAGTTCGGCAGGGAGGGGGATGAACACTGAAGCTTTCTTT.

The chain couples TRBV10-3 to TRBJ2-5, with 11 bases lining up with TRBD2. Germline V CDR1 and CDR2: ENHRY, SYGVKD. The CDR3 covers 14 residues. V lost 6 bases and J lost 5; bases outside the gene matches: 5. The CDR3 protein is CAIRGTSGPETQYF. In nucleotides, the CDR3 is TGTGCCATCAGGGGGACTAGCGGACCCGAGACCCAGTACTTC.

V gene TRBV6-1 combines with J gene TRBJ1-1, with D unclear. Trimming left V 5 bases short and J 11 bases short, with 24 bases between. The CDR3 covers 15 residues. The V gene's germline CDR1 is MNHNS and CDR2 SASEGT. The CDR3 spells CASSPLQLGRERAFF. The CDR3 DNA reads TGTGCCAGCAGTCCATTACAGCTGGGCCGGGAGAGGGCTTTCTTT.

The chain links TRBV4-2 to TRBJ2-3; D call uncertain. Germline loops: CDR1 LGHNA, CDR2 YNFKEQ. This CDR3 is built from 15 residues. Trimming removed 4 bases from V and 2 bases from J, with 13 bases in between. In DNA, the CDR3 is TGTGCCAGCAGCCCGAGGCAAGCCTTCACAGATACGCAGTATTTT. Translating it yields CASSPRQAFTDTQYF.

This sequence joins TRBV5-8 and TRBJ2-3, with 10 bases that match TRBD2. The CDR3 loop spans 16 amino acids. From germline, CDR1 is SGHTS and CDR2 YDEGEE. V lost 0 bases, J lost 4 bases, and 5 bases stayed unmatched. CDR3 nucleotides: TGTGCCAGCAGCTTGGAGGCTAGCGGGGGCTCAGATACGCAGTATTTT. The encoded protein is CASSLEASGGSDTQYF.

This clonotype was counted between two and nine times. The CDR3 sequence: CASSPQPGQGARGNTIYF. As DNA, the CDR3 is TGCGCCAGCAGCCCACAACCGGGACAGGGGGCGCGCGGAAACACCATATATTTT. This rearrangement joins TRBV5-1 to TRBJ1-3; 12 bases match TRBD1. Germline CDR1 is SGHRS and CDR2 is YFSETQ. This CDR3 region has 18 residues. J lost 4 bases, V lost 4 bases, and 12 bases had no gene match. The variable domain in full, with the rest retrieved from reference TRBV5-1 and TRBJ1-3, is KAGVTQTPRYLIKTRGQQVTLSCSPISGHRSVSWYQQTPGQGLQFLFEYFSETQRNKGNFPGRFSGRQFSNSRSEMNVSTLELGDSALYLCASSPQPGQGARGNTIYFGEGSWLTVV.

This clonotype was found a few times. V and J are TRBV20-1 and TRBJ1-5; no clear D gene. The germline V gene has CDR1 DFQATT and CDR2 SNEGSKA (reference sequence). V lost 6 bases and J lost 2, with 11 bases in between. The CDR3 has 13 residues. In DNA, the CDR3 is TGCAGTGCCACGGCTACTGGCAATCAGCCCCAGCATTTT. Translating gives CSATATGNQPQHF.

This clonotype was recorded a few times. The chain employs TRBV9 and TRBJ1-2; D gene unclear. The germline gives CDR1 SGDLS, CDR2 YYNGEE. CDR3 length: 15 amino acids. V shed 4 bases and J shed 2 bases, with 15 bases lying between them. CDR3: CASSIGEVTNYGYTF. CDR3 sequence (DNA): TGTGCCAGCAGCATTGGGGAGGTAACCAACTATGGCTACACCTTC.

The chain employs TRBV20-1 and TRBJ2-4; maybe TRBD1 (6 bases). Germline CDR1 reads DFQATT; CDR2 reads SNEGSKA (reference sequence). The germline V and J ends were trimmed by 6 bases and 0 bases, with 9 bases remaining between them. This CDR3 has 13 amino acids. The CDR3 DNA reads as TGCAGTGCCCAACAGGGAGCCAAAAACATTCAGTACTTC. It codes for CSAQQGAKNIQYF.

The chain couples TRBV4-1 to TRBJ1-1, with D hard to call. The CDR3 is 14 residues long. V lost 2 bases to trimming and J lost 4 bases, with 11 bases between them. Germline loops: CDR1 MGHRA, CDR2 YSYEKL. Here the CDR3 DNA reads TGCGCCAGCAGCCAACACACCGATACCACTGAAGCTTTCTTT. It encodes CASSQHTDTTEAFF.

The chain combines TRBV18 with TRBJ2-1, with D perhaps TRBD1 (6 bases). Trimming removed 4 bases from V and 9 bases from J, with 13 bases in between. The germline gives CDR1 KGHSH, CDR2 LQKENI. The CDR3 spans 13 residues. The CDR3 coding sequence is TGTGCCAGCTCACTCCATCCGGACAGTGAGCAGTTCTTC. Its translation is CASSLHPDSEQFF.

This clonotype appeared a few times. CDR3 coding DNA: TGTGCCAGCAGCTCCCTAGGGCGGGGGGGTAGTATTCGTGATGAGCAGTTCTTC. This codes for CASSSLGRGGSIRDEQFF. The V and J genes are TRBV7-2 and TRBJ2-1; 9 nucleotides match TRBD2. The germline gives CDR1 SGHTA, CDR2 FQGNSA. CDR3 length: 18 residues. V lost 4 bases and J lost 8; bases outside the gene matches: 18.